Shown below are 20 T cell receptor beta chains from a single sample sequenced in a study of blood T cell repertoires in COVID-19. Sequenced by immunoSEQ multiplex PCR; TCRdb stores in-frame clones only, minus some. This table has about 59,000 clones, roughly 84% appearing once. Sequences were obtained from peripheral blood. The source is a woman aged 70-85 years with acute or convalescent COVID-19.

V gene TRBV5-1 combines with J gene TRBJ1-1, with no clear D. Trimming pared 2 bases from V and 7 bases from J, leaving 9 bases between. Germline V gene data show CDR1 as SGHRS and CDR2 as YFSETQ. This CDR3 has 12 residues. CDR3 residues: CASSFSRSEAFF. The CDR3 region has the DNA TGCGCCAGCAGCTTCAGTAGGAGTGAAGCTTTCTTT.

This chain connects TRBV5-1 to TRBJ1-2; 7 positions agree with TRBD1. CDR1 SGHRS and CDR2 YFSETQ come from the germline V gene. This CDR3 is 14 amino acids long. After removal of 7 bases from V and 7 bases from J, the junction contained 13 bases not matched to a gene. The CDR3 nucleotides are TGCGCCAGCCATGATAATTTAGGGGGCTCTGGCTACACCTTC. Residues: CASHDNLGGSGYTF.

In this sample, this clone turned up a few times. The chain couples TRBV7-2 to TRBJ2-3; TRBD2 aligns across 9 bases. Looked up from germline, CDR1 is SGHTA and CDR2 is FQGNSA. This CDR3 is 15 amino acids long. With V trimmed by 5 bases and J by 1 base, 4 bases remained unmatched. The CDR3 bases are TGTGCCAGCAGCCGTAGCGGGGGCCGCACAGATACGCAGTATTTT. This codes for CASSRSGGRTDTQYF. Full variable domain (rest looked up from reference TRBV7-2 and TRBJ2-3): GAGVSQSPSNKVTEKGKDVELRCDPISGHTALYWYRQSLGQGLEFLIYFQGNSAPDKSGLPSDRFSAERTGGSVSTLTIQRTQQEDSAVYLCASSRSGGRTDTQYFGPGTRLTVL.

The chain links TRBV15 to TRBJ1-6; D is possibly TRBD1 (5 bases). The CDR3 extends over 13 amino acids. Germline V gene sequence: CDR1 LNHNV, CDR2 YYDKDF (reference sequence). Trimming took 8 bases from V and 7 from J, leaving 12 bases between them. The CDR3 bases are TGTGCCACCTCCAGGGAGGTAAATTCACCCCTCCACTTT. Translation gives CATSREVNSPLHF. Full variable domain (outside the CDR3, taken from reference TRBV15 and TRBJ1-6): DAMVIQNPRYQVTQFGKPVTLSCSQTLNHNVMYWYQQKSSQAPKLLFHYYDKDFNNEADTPDNFQSRRPNTSFCFLDIRSPGLGDTAMYLCATSREVNSPLHFGNGTRLTVT.

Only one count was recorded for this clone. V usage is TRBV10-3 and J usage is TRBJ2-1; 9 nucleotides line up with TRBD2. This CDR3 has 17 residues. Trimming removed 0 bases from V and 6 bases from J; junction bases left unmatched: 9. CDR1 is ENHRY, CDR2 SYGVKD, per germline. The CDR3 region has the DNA TGTGCCATCAGTGAGTCGTATGGCGGGGGGGCCAGCAATGAGCAGTTCTTC. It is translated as CAISESYGGGASNEQFF.

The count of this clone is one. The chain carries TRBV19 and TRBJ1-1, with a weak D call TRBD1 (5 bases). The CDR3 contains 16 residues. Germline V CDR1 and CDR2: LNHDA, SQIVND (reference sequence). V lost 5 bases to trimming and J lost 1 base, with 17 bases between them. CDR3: CASSLAVGLGNTEAFF. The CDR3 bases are TGTGCCAGTAGTCTCGCGGTGGGGCTTGGGAACACTGAAGCTTTCTTT. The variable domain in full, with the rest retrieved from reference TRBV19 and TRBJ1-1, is DGGITQSPKYLFRKEGQNVTLSCEQNLNHDAMYWYRQDPGQGLRLIYYSQIVNDFQKGDIAEGYSVSREKKESFPLTVTSAQKNPTAFYLCASSLAVGLGNTEAFFGQGTRLTVV.

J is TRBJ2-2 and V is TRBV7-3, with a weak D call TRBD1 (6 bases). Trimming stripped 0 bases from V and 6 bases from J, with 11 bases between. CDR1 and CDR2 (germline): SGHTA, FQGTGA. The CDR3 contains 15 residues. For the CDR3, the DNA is TGTGCCAGCAGCTTAACTAGGAACAGGGCCGGGGAGCTGTTTTTT. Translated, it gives CASSLTRNRAGELFF.

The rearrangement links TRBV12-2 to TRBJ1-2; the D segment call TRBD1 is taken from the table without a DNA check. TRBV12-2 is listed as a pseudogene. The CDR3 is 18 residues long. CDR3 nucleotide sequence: TGTGCAAGTCGCTTAGCGCAGGGACAGGGCCCTACTAACTATGGCTACACCTTC. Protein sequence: CASRLAQGQGPTNYGYTF.

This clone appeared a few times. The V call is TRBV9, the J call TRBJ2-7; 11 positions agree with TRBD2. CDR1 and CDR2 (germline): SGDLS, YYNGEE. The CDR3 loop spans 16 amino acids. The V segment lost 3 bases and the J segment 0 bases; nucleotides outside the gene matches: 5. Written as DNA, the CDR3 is TGTGCCAGCAGCGAAAGTAGCGGGGGGGCCTCCTACGAGCAGTACTTC. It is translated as CASSESSGGASYEQYF.

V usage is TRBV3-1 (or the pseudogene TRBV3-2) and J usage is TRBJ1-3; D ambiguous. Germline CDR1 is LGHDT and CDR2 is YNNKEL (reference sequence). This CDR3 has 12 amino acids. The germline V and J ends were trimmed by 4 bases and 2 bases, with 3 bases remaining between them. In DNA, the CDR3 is TGTGCCAGCAGCCCTACTGGAAACACCATATATTTT. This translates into CASSPTGNTIYF.

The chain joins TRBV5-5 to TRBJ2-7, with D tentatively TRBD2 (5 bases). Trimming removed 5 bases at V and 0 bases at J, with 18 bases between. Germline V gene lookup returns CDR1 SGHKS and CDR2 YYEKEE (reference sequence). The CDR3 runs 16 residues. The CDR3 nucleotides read TGTGCCAGCAGATCCCCGGGTGGGAGTCGCTCCTACGAGCAGTACTTC. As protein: CASRSPGGSRSYEQYF.

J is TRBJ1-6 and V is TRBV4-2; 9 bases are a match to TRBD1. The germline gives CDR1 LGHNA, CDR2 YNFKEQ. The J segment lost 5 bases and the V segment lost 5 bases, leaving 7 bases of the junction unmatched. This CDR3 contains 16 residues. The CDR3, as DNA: TGTGCCAGCAGCGAACCGGGACAGGGAGATAATTCACCCCTCCACTTT. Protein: CASSEPGQGDNSPLHF.

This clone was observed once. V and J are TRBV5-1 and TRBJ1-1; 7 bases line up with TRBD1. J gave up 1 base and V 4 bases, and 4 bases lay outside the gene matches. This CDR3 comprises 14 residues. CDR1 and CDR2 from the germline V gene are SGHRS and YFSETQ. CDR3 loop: CASSPQGGNTEAFF. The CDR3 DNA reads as TGCGCCAGCAGCCCCCAGGGGGGGAACACTGAAGCTTTCTTT.

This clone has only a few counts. The CDR3 spells CASSPWTSGTHNEQFF. The CDR3 coding sequence is TGTGCCAGTAGTCCCTGGACTAGCGGGACCCACAATGAGCAGTTCTTC. This chain joins TRBV19 and TRBJ2-1, with TRBD2 matching over 12 bases. CDR3 length equals 16 residues. Germline values: CDR1 LNHDA, CDR2 SQIVND (reference sequence). Losses at the gene ends were 5 bases for V and 5 bases for J; bases not matched to a gene: 7.

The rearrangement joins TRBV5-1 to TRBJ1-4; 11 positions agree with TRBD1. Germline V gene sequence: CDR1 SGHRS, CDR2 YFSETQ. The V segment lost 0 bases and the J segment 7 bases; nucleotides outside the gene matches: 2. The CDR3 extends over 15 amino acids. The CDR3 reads CASSLEGTGGEKLFF. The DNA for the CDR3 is TGCGCCAGCAGCTTGGAGGGGACAGGGGGTGAAAAACTGTTTTTT.

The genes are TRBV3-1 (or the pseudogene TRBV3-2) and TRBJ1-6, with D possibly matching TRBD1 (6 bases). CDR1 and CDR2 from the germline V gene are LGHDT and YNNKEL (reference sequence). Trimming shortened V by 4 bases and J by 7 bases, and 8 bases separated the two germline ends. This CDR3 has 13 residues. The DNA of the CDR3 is TGTGCCAGCAGCCTCGACAGGAATTCACCCCTCCACTTT. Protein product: CASSLDRNSPLHF.

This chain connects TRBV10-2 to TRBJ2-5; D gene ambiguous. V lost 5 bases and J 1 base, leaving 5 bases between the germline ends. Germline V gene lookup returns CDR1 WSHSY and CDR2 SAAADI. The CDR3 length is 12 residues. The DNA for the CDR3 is TGCGCCAGCAGTTACTCCCAAGAGACCCAGTACTTC. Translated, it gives CASSYSQETQYF.

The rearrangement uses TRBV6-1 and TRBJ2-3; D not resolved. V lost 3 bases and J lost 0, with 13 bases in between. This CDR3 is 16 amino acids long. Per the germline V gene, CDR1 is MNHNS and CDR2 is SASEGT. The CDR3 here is CASSERGYSSTDTQYF. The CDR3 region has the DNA TGTGCCAGCAGTGAGCGCGGTTACTCTAGCACAGATACGCAGTATTTT.

CDR3 in DNA: TGTGCCACCACGAGAGCCACTGAAGCTTTCTTT. Translated: CATTRATEAFF. This chain links TRBV19 with TRBJ1-1; no reliable D call. This CDR3 is built from 11 residues. V was trimmed by 10 bases and J by 4 bases, leaving 10 bases between them. Looked up from germline, CDR1 is LNHDA and CDR2 is SQIVND (reference sequence).

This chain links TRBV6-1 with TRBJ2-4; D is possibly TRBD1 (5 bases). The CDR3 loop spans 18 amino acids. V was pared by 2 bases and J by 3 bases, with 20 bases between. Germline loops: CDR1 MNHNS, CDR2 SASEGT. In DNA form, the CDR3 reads TGTGCCAGCAGTGAACGCCCAGGGTTTATAGGGTTCAAAAACATTCAGTACTTC. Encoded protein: CASSERPGFIGFKNIQYF.